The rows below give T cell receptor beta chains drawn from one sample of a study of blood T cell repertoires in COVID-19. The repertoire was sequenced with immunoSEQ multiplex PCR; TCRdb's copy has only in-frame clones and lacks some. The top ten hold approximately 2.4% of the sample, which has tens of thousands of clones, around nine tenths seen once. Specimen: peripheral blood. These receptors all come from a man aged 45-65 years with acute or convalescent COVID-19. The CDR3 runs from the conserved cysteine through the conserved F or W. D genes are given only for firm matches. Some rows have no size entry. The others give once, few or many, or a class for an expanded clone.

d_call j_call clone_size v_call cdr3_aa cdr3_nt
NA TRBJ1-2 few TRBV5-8 CASSPGRGLIYGYTF TGTGCCAGCAGCCCCGGGCGGGGGTTAATCTATGGCTACACCTTC
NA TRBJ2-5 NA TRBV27 CASSLTRGETQYF TGTGCCAGCAGTTTAACCCGGGGAGAGACCCAGTACTTC
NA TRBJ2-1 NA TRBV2 CASSEISGSYNEQFF TGTGCCAGCAGTGAGATTAGCGGCTCCTACAATGAGCAGTTCTTC
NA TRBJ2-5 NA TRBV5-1 CASSRPRDRQETQYF TGCGCCAGCAGCAGGCCGCGGGACAGACAAGAGACCCAGTACTTC
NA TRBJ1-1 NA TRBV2 CASQVRGRVTEAFF TGTGCCAGCCAAGTACGGGGTAGGGTCACTGAAGCTTTCTTT
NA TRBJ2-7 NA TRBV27 CASSSHSNYEQYF TGTGCCAGCAGTTCACATTCGAACTACGAGCAGTACTTC
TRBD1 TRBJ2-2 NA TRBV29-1 CSVRTGAGELFF TGCAGCGTCAGGACAGGGGCCGGGGAGCTGTTTTTT
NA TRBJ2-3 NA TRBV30 CAWGEDTQYF TGTGCCTGGGGAGAAGATACGCAGTATTTT
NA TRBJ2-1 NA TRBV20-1 CSAAGYNEQFF TGCAGTGCGGCTGGTTACAATGAGCAGTTCTTC
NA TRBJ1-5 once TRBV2 CASSADGGNQPQHF TGTGCCAGCAGTGCAGACGGGGGCAATCAGCCCCAGCATTTT
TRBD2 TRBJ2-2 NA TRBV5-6 CASSFPGGGGELFF TGTGCCAGCAGCTTCCCGGGGGGAGGCGGGGAGCTGTTTTTT
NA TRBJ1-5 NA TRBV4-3 CASSHVRQFNQPQHF TGCGCCAGCAGCCACGTTAGACAGTTCAATCAGCCCCAGCATTTT
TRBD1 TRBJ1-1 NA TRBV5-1 CASRPQGLNTEAFF TGCGCCAGCAGGCCACAGGGGCTGAACACTGAAGCTTTCTTT
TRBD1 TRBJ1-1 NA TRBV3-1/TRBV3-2 CASSPDRGTEAFF TGTGCCAGCAGCCCCGACAGGGGGACTGAAGCTTTCTTT
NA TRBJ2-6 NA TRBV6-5 CASITGRAGANVLTF TGTGCCAGCATCACAGGGCGTGCTGGGGCCAACGTCCTGACTTTC
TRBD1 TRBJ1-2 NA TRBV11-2 CASSFTGGQAYGYTF TGTGCCAGCAGCTTCACAGGGGGCCAAGCCTATGGCTACACCTTC
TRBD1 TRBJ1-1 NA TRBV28 CATFQRQGQGGFF TGTGCCACATTCCAAAGACAGGGGCAAGGCGGGTTCTTT
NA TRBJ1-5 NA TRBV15 CATSRDRYAQPQHF TGTGCCACCAGCAGAGACAGGTACGCTCAGCCCCAGCATTTT
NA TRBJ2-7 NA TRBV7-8 CASSPLESSYEQYF TGTGCCAGCAGCCCCCTAGAGAGCTCCTACGAGCAGTACTTC
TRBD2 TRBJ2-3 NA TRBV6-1 CASSEAAGVTDTQYF TGTGCCAGCAGTGAAGCAGCGGGAGTCACAGATACGCAGTATTTT
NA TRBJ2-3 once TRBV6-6 CASDNRSKKTQYF TGTGCCAGTGATAACAGGTCAAAGAAGACGCAGTATTTT
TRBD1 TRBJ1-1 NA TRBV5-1 CASSLEGTGVGAFF TGCGCCAGCAGCTTGGAGGGGACAGGGGTAGGAGCTTTCTTT
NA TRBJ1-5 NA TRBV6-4 CATLGGEAQPQHF TGTGCCACCCTGGGGGGGGAGGCGCAGCCCCAGCATTTT